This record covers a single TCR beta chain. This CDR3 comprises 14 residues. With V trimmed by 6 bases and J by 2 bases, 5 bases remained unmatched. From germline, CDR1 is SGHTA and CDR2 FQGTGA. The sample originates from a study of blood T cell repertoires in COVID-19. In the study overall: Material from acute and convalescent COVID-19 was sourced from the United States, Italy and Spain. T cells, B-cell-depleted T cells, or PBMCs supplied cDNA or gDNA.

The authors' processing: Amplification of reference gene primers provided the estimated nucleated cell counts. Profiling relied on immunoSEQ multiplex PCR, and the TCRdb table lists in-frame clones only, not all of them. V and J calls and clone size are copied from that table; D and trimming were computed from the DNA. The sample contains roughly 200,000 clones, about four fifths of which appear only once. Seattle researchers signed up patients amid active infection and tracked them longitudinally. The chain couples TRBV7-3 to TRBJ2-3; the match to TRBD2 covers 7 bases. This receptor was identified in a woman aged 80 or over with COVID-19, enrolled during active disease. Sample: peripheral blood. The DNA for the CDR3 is TGTGCCAGCAGTGGCGGGGGAAACACAGATACGCAGTATTTT. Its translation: CASSGGGNTDTQYF. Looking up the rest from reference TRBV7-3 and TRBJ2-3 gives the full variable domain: GAGVSQTPSNKVTEKGKYVELRCDPISGHTALYWYRQSLGQGPEFLIYFQGTGAADDSGLPNDRFFAVRPEGSVSTLKIQRTERGDSAVYLCASSGGGNTDTQYFGPGTRLTVL.